Listed here is a single TCR beta chain. CD4+ cells expanded for roughly 16 days were restimulated 24 h with allogeneic-DPB1 HeLa cells. Retrovirally transduced HeLa cells with HLA-DPA1/DPB1, HLA-DM, invariant chain and CD80 served as stimulators. The data were obtained in a study of T cell repertoires and HLA-DP antigens. Germline-derived CDR1 and CDR2 are SGHDN and FVKESK. V lost 8 bases, J lost 4 bases, and 11 bases stayed unmatched. This CDR3 region has 15 residues. Profiling relied on immunoSEQ multiplex PCR, and the TCRdb table lists in-frame clones only, not all of them. There are about 2,100 clones in the sample; approximately 81% occur only once, and over 25% lies in the top ten.

This clonotype was sampled from a woman aged 18-29 years in good health and CMV-seronegative. The rearrangement links TRBV14 to TRBJ1-1; 9 nucleotides agree with TRBD1. Sequencing was done on a sample of CD137- CD4+ T cells from cultured PBMCs. CDR3 nucleotide sequence: TGTGCCAGCTCCGGAAAGGGACAGGGACCCACTGAAGCTTTCTTT. Amino acid sequence: CASSGKGQGPTEAFF.